These 5 T cell receptor beta chains were sequenced from one sample in a study of T cell responses to AZD1222 COVID-19 vaccine. Sequencing used immunoSEQ multiplex PCR; TCRdb keeps in-frame clones, though not all of them. The table shows around 130,000 clones, with around 90% occurring only once. Sample: peripheral blood, taken 28 days after the second AZD1222 dose. These receptors originate from an adult who received the AZD1222 COVID-19 vaccine.

The CDR3 loop is CARLYGVFATNEKLFF. As DNA, the CDR3 is TGTGCCAGGCTTTACGGAGTTTTTGCAACTAATGAAAAACTGTTTTTT. The chain uses TRBV19 and TRBJ1-4; D gene uncertain. CDR1 and CDR2 from the germline V gene are LNHDA and SQIVND (reference sequence). V dropped 9 bases and J dropped 0 bases, with 17 bases sitting between them. This CDR3 region has 16 residues.

The chain employs TRBV6-5 and TRBJ1-1; TRBD1 matches 7 bases. There are 15 residues in the CDR3. The germline gives CDR1 MNHEY, CDR2 SVGAGI. With 1 base clipped from V and 1 base from J, the junction kept 3 bases outside the gene matches. The DNA of the CDR3 is TGTGCCAGCAGTTACTGGGGACAGCCGAACACTGAAGCTTTCTTT. This codes for CASSYWGQPNTEAFF.

Regarding this clone: One end of the junction is discordant with germline, which a read error may explain. The chain employs TRBV7-2 and TRBJ2-5, with D perhaps TRBD1 (5 bases). Per germline, CDR1 SGHTA and CDR2 FQGNSA. The CDR3 extends over 14 amino acids. This chain's CDR3 is CASSLRPGQEPQYF. The DNA for the CDR3 is TGTGCCAGCAGCTTACGGCCAGGACAAGAGCCCCAGTACTTC.

The CDR3 sequence: CAWSAQQETQYF. The CDR3 bases are TGTGCCTGGAGTGCACAGCAAGAGACCCAGTACTTC. The chain combines TRBV30 with TRBJ2-5; no clear D. CDR1 is GTSNPN and CDR2 is SVGIG in the germline V gene (reference sequence). There are 12 residues in the CDR3. V was cut by 1 base and J by 2 bases, with 5 bases left in between.

V and J are TRBV5-1 and TRBJ1-1, with D possibly matching TRBD1 (5 bases). Trimming took 4 bases from V and 6 from J, leaving 19 bases between them. The germline V gene has CDR1 SGHRS and CDR2 YFSETQ. The CDR3 is 15 amino acids. The CDR3 here is CASSRNRSFVAEAFF. CDR3 bases: TGCGCCAGCAGCAGAAACAGGTCCTTTGTAGCTGAAGCTTTCTTT.